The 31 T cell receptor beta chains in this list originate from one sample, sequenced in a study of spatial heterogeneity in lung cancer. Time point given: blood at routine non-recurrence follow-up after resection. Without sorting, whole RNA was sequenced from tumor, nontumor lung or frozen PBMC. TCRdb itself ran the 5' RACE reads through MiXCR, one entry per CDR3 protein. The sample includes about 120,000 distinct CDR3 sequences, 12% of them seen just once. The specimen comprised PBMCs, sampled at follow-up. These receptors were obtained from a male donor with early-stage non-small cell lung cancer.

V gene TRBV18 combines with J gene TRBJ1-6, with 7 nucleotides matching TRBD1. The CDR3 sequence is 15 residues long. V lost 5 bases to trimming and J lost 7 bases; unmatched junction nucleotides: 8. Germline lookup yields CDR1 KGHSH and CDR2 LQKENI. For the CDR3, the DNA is TGTGCCAGCTCAGCTTCCGGGACAGCCAATTCACCCCTCCACTTT. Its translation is CASSASGTANSPLHF. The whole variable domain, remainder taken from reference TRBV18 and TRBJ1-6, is NAGVMQNPRHLVRRRGQEARLRCSPMKGHSHVYWYRQLPEEGLKFMVYLQKENIIDESGMPKERFSAEFPKEGPSILRIQQVVRGDSAAYFCASSASGTANSPLHFGNGTRLTVT.

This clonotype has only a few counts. CDR3: CASSFNSEYGYTF. The CDR3 coding sequence is TGTGCCAGCAGTTTTAATTCGGAGTATGGCTACACCTTC. This chain uses TRBV27 with TRBJ1-2, with D unresolved. The germline V gene has CDR1 MNHEY and CDR2 SMNVEV (reference sequence). The CDR3 is 13 amino acids. Trimming removed 3 bases from V and 5 bases from J, with 10 bases in between.

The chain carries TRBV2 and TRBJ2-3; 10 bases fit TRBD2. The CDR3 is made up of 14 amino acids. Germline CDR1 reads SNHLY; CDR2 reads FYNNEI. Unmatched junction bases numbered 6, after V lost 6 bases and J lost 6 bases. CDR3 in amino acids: CASRVSGGTDTQYF. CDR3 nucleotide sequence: TGTGCCAGCAGGGTTAGCGGGGGGACCGATACGCAGTATTTT.

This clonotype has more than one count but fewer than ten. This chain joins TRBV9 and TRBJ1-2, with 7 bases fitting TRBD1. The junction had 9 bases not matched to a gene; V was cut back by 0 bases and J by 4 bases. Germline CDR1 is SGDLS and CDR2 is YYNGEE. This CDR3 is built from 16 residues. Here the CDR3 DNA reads TGTGCCAGCAGCGTAGGGTCCCAGGGGGGTCCCTATGGCTACACCTTC. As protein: CASSVGSQGGPYGYTF.

The CDR3 nucleotides read TGTGCCAGCAGTTTCCTACTAGCAAGGGCAGAGACCCAGTACTTC. This encodes CASSFLLARAETQYF. The rearrangement joins TRBV6-2 or TRBV6-3 to TRBJ2-5; D possibly corresponds to TRBD2 (6 bases). The ends were cut back, 4 bases at V and 4 bases at J, with 16 bases in the middle. CDR1 is MNHEY and CDR2 is SVGEGT in the germline V gene. CDR3 length: 15 residues.

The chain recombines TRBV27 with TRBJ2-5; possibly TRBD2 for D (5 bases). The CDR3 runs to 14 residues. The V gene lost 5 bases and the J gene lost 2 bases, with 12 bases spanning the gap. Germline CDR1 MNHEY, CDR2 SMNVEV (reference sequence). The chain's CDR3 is CASSTRGRQETQYF. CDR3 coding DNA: TGTGCCAGCAGTACCCGGGGTAGACAAGAGACCCAGTACTTC.

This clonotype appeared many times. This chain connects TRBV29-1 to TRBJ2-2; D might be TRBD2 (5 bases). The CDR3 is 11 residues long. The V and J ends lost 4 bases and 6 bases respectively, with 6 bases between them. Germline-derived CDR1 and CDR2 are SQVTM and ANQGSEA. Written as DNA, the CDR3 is TGCAGCGTTGGAGGGTCCGGGGAGCTGTTTTTT. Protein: CSVGGSGELFF.

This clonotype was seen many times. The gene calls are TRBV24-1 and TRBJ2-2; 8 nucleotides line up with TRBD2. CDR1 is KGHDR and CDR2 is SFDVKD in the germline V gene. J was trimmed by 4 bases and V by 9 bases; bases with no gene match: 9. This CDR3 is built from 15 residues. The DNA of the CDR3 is TGTGCCACCTCCCGGGGGGGCCGTGTCACCGGGGAGCTGTTTTTT. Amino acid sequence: CATSRGGRVTGELFF.

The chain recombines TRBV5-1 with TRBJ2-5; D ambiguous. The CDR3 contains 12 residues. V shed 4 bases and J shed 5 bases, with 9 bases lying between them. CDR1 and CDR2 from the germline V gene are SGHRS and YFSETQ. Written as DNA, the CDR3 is TGCGCCAGCAGCAATACGATGGAGACCCAGTACTTC. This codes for CASSNTMETQYF.

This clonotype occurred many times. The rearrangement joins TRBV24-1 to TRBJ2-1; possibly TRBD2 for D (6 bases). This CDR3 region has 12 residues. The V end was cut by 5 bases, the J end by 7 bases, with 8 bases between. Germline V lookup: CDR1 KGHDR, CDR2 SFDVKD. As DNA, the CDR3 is TGTGCCACCAGTGTGACTAGAAATGAGCAGTTCTTC. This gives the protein CATSVTRNEQFF.

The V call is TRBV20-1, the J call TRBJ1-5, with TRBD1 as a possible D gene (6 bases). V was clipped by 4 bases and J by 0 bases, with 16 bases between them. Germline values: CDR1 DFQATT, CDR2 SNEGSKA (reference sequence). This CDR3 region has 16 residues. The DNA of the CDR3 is TGCAGTGCTATACCGAGTCAGGGGAATAGCAATCAGCCCCAGCATTTT. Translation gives CSAIPSQGNSNQPQHF.

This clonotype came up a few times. This CDR3 is CSAGPGGGTGGLYEQYF. For the CDR3, the DNA is TGCAGTGCTGGACCCGGTGGCGGGACAGGGGGCCTCTACGAGCAGTACTTC. The chain carries TRBV20-1 and TRBJ2-7, with TRBD1 matching 12 bases. The CDR3 is 17 residues long. Germline lookup yields CDR1 DFQATT and CDR2 SNEGSKA (reference sequence). V trimming: 5 bases; J trimming: 3 bases; junction bases outside the gene matches: 14.

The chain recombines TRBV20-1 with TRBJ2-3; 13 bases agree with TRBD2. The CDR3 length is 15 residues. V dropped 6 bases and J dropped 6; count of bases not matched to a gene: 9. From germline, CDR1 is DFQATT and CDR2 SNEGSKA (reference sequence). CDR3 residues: CSAKGTSGVVDTQYF. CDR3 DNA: TGCAGTGCAAAAGGGACTAGCGGGGTCGTGGATACGCAGTATTTT.

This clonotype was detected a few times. The CDR3 nucleotides read TGTGCCAGCAGCCAAGGCTCCGGGACGGCAGCCTACGAGCAGTACTTC. Its translation: CASSQGSGTAAYEQYF. The chain combines TRBV9 with TRBJ2-7; D possibly matches TRBD1 or TRBD2 (5 bases each). Looked up from germline, CDR1 is SGDLS and CDR2 is YYNGEE. CDR3 length: 16 residues. With 4 bases removed from V and 2 bases from J, the gap between germline ends came to 19 bases.

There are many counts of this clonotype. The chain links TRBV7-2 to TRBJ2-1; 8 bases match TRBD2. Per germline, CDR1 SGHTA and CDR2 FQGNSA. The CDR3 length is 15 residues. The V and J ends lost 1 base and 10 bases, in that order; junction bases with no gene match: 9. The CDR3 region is CASSLDGGVPREQFF. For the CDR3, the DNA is TGTGCCAGCAGCTTAGACGGGGGGGTCCCTCGAGAGCAGTTCTTC.

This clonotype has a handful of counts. The CDR3 loop reads CASSRQRDTEAFF. The CDR3 DNA reads TGTGCCAGCAGCCGACAGAGAGACACTGAAGCTTTCTTT. The rearrangement joins TRBV12-3 or TRBV12-4 to TRBJ1-1; TRBD1 is a possible D gene (5 bases). The CDR3 covers 13 residues. V lost 6 bases to trimming and J lost 3 bases, with 11 bases between them.

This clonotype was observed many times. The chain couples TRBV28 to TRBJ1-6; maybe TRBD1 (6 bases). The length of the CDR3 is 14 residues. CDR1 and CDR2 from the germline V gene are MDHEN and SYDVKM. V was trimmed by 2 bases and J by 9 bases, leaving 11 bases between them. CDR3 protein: CASSLQHRASPLHF. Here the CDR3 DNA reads TGTGCCAGCAGTTTACAACACAGGGCTTCACCCCTCCACTTT. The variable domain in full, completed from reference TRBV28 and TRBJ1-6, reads DVKVTQSSRYLVKRTGEKVFLECVQDMDHENMFWYRQDPGLGLRLIYFSYDVKMKEKGDIPEGYSVSREKKERFSLILESASTNQTSMYLCASSLQHRASPLHFGNGTRLTVT.

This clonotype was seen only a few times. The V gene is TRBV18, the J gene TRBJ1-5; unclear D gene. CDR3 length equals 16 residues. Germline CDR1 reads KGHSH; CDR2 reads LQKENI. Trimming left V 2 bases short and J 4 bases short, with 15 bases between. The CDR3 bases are TGTGCCAGCTCACCAGGAATCCAGGATTCTAATCAGCCCCAGCATTTT. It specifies CASSPGIQDSNQPQHF.

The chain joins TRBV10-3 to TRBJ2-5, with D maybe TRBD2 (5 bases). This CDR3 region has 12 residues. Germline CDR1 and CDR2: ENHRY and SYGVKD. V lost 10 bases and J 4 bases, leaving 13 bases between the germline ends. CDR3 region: CATGPGSETQYF. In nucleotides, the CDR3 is TGTGCCACCGGTCCGGGATCAGAGACCCAGTACTTC.

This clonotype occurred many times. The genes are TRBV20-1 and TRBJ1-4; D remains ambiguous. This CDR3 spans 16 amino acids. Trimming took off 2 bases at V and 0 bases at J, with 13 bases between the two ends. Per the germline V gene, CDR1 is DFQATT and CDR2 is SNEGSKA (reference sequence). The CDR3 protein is CSARIAATATNEKLFF. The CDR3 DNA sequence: TGCAGTGCTAGAATTGCGGCGACGGCAACTAATGAAAAACTGTTTTTT.

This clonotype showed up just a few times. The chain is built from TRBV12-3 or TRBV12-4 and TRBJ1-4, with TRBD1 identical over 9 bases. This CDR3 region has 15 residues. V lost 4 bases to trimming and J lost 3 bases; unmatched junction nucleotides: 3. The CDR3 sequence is CASSWGQGSNEKLFF. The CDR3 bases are TGTGCCAGCAGTTGGGGACAGGGATCTAATGAAAAACTGTTTTTT.

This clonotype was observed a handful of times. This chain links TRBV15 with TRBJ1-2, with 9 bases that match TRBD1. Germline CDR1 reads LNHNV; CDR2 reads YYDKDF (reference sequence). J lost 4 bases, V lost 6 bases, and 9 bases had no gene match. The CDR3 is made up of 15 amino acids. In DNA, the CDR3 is TGTGCCACCAGGGGACAGGGACTGGATGGCTATGGCTACACCTTC. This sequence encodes CATRGQGLDGYGYTF.

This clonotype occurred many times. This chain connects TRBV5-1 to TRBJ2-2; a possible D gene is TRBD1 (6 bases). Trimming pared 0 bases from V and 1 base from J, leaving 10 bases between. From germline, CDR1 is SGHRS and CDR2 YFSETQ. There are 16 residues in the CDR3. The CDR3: CASSLVGTRNTGELFF. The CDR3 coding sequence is TGCGCCAGCAGCTTGGTCGGGACAAGGAACACCGGGGAGCTGTTTTTT.

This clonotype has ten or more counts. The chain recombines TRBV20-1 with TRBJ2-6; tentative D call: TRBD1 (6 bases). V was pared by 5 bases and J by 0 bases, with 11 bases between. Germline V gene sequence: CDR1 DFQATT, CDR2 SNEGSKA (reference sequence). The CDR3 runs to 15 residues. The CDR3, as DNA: TGCAGTGCTTTGGACAGTTTCTCTGGGGCCAACGTCCTGACTTTC. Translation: CSALDSFSGANVLTF.

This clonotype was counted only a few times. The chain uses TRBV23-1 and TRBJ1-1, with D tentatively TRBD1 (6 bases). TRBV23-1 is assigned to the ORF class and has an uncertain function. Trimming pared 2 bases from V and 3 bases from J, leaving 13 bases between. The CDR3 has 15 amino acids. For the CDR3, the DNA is TGCGCCAGCAGTCAACACGGACAGTGTTACACTGAAGCTTTCTTT. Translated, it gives CASSQHGQCYTEAFF.

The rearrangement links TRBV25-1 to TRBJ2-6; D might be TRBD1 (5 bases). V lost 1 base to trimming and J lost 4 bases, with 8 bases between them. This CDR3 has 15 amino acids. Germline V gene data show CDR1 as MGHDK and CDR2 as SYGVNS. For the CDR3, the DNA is TGTGCCAGCAGTGAATTGGGGCCAGGGGCCAACGTCCTGACTTTC. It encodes CASSELGPGANVLTF.

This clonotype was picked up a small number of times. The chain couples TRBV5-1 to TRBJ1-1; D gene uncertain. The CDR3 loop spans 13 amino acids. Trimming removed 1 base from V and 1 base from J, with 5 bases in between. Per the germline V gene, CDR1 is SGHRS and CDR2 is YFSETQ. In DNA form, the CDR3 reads TGCGCCAGCAGCTTGCCGCAGAACACTGAAGCTTTCTTT. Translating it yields CASSLPQNTEAFF. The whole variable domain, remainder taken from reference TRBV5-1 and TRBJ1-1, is KAGVTQTPRYLIKTRGQQVTLSCSPISGHRSVSWYQQTPGQGLQFLFEYFSETQRNKGNFPGRFSGRQFSNSRSEMNVSTLELGDSALYLCASSLPQNTEAFFGQGTRLTVV.

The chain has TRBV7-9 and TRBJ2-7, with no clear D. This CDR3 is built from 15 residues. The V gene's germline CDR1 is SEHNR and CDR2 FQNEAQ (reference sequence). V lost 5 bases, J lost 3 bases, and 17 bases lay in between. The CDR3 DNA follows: TGTGCCAGCAGCCCCTATAGTGGGGTGGACTACGAGCAGTACTTC. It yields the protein CASSPYSGVDYEQYF.

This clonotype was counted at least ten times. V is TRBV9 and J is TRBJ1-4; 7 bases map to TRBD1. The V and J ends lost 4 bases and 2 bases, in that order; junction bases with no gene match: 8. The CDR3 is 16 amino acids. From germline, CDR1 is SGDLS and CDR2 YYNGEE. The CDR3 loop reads CASSRGRRGTNEKLFF. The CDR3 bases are TGTGCCAGCAGCCGAGGGCGCAGGGGGACTAATGAAAAACTGTTTTTT.

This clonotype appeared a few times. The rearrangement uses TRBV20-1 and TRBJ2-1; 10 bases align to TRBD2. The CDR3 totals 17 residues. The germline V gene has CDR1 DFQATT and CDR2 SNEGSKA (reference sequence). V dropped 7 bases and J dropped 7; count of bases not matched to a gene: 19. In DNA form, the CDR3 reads TGCAGTGTCCTTCCGACCGGGACTAGCGTTTCGTGGAATGAGCAGTTCTTC. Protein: CSVLPTGTSVSWNEQFF.

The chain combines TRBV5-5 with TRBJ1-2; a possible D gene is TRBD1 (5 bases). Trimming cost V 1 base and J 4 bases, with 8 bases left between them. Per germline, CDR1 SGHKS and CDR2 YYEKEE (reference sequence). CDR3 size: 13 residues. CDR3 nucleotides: TGTGCCAGCAGCTTGTCTGGGGGCTATGGCTACACCTTC. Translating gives CASSLSGGYGYTF.